Presented here are 27 T cell receptor beta chains from one specimen sequenced in a study of shared clonotypes between healthy human individuals. Sequencing was performed with immunoSEQ multiplex PCR; in TCRdb, only in-frame clones are kept and a portion is missing. The repertoire includes some 2,000,000 clones, 85% to 95% of them detected once, and 0.13% sits in the top ten. The sample comprised naive CD4+ T cells sorted from blood. The subset: CD45RA+ positively selected. The receptors shown here come from a man in his late teens or twenties in good health.

As to this clone: Other DNA sequences within the sample encode an identical CDR3. The chain carries TRBV28 and TRBJ1-5; D gene ambiguous. Germline V gene sequence: CDR1 MDHEN, CDR2 SYDVKM. There are 15 residues in the CDR3. V was pared by 6 bases and J by 2 bases, with 14 bases between. CDR3 protein: CASSPPGTGNQPQHF. In DNA form, the CDR3 reads TGTGCCAGCAGCCCCCCGGGAACGGGCAATCAGCCCCAGCATTTT.

The chain combines TRBV9 with TRBJ2-5, with D possibly TRBD1 on 5 matching bases. Germline CDR1 is SGDLS and CDR2 is YYNGEE. CDR3 length: 15 amino acids. Trimming took 0 bases from V and 4 from J, leaving 13 bases between them. CDR3 DNA: TGTGCCAGCAGCGTAGAGCCTGGGGCCCCAGAGACCCAGTACTTC. Protein: CASSVEPGAPETQYF. The full variable domain, its missing parts supplied by reference TRBV9 and TRBJ2-5, is DSGVTQTPKHLITATGQRVTLRCSPRSGDLSVYWYQQSLDQGLQFLIQYYNGEERAKGNILERFSAQQFPDLHSELNLSSLELGDSALYFCASSVEPGAPETQYFGPGTRLLVL.

This clone appeared many times. This chain links TRBV6-4 with TRBJ2-7; no reliable D call. This CDR3 is built from 14 residues. The V end was cut by 4 bases, the J end by 4 bases, with 14 bases between. The germline V gene has CDR1 MRHNA and CDR2 SNTAGT. The CDR3 sequence: CASSAYPYGYEQYF. CDR3 nucleotides: TGTGCCAGCAGTGCCTACCCTTATGGATACGAGCAGTACTTC.

This chain uses TRBV10-2 with TRBJ2-3; 9 nucleotides agree with TRBD2. This CDR3 region has 14 residues. V shed 4 bases, J shed 6 bases, and the junction held 5 bases outside the gene matches. The germline CDR1 and CDR2 sequences are WSHSY and SAAADI. CDR3 nucleotides: TGCGCCAGCAGTGCTAGCGGGGCGGGGGATACGCAGTATTTT. Translated, it gives CASSASGAGDTQYF.

This sequence joins TRBV2 and TRBJ2-1, with 8 bases aligning to TRBD2. CDR1 and CDR2 from the germline V gene are SNHLY and FYNNEI. CDR3 length: 15 amino acids. Germline trimming cut 6 bases from V and 1 base from J; bases unmatched to any gene: 5. The CDR3 is CASSLAGVSYNEQFF. The CDR3 DNA reads as TGTGCCAGCAGCCTAGCGGGTGTTTCCTACAATGAGCAGTTCTTC.

The chain couples TRBV4-3 to TRBJ2-7, with D possibly matching TRBD1 (5 bases). The CDR3 spans 15 residues. CDR1 and CDR2 from the germline V gene are LGHNA and YSLEER. Deletions cut 1 base from V and 4 bases from J, with 14 bases between. This CDR3 reads CASSQVQVSPYEQYF. The DNA of the CDR3 is TGCGCCAGCAGCCAAGTACAGGTCTCTCCGTACGAGCAGTACTTC.

As regards this clone: A single base separates this from a much larger clone, so it may be a read error. Distinct nucleotide sequences in the sample also encode this CDR3. V is TRBV7-2 and J is TRBJ1-2, with 7 bases identical to TRBD1. Germline loops: CDR1 SGHTA, CDR2 FQGNSA. This CDR3 has 13 amino acids. J lost 4 bases, V lost 5 bases, and 4 bases had no gene match. This CDR3 reads CASSLTGTYGYTF. DNA of the CDR3: TGTGCCAGCAGCCTGACAGGGACCTATGGCTACACCTTC.

Details on this clone: The sample carries other DNA sequences with the same CDR3. DNA of the CDR3: TGTGCCAGCAGCAGGACTAGCGGCTCCTACAATGAGCAGTTCTTC. Amino acid sequence: CASSRTSGSYNEQFF. The chain recombines TRBV7-2 with TRBJ2-1; 10 bases map to TRBD2. The CDR3 runs to 15 residues. J was trimmed by 0 bases and V by 5 bases; bases with no gene match: 1. Germline assignment: CDR1 SGHTA and CDR2 FQGNSA.

The chain links TRBV27 to TRBJ1-1; 7 positions agree with TRBD1. Germline V gene lookup returns CDR1 MNHEY and CDR2 SMNVEV (reference sequence). There are 13 residues in the CDR3. With 2 bases clipped from V and 6 bases from J, the junction kept 3 bases outside the gene matches. The CDR3 bases are TGTGCCAGCAGTTTAACCGGGACAGCTGAAGCTTTCTTT. It encodes CASSLTGTAEAFF.

The chain uses TRBV27 and TRBJ2-1; TRBD2 agrees at 7 bases. The J segment lost 10 bases and the V segment lost 4 bases, leaving 16 bases of the junction unmatched. The CDR3 sequence is 16 residues long. Germline V gene sequence: CDR1 MNHEY, CDR2 SMNVEV (reference sequence). This CDR3 is CASSSRSGEREDEQFF. CDR3 sequence (DNA): TGTGCCAGCAGTTCCAGATCGGGGGAGCGGGAAGACGAGCAGTTCTTC.

This chain links TRBV18 with TRBJ1-3; no clear D gene. V lost 2 bases and J lost 1, with 12 bases in between. This CDR3 has 16 amino acids. Germline CDR1 KGHSH, CDR2 LQKENI. This CDR3 is CASSPNPSTSGNTIYF. The DNA for the CDR3 is TGTGCCAGCTCACCAAATCCGTCGACATCTGGAAACACCATATATTTT.

Remarks on this clone: Distinct nucleotide sequences in the sample also encode this CDR3. The V call is TRBV6-1, the J call TRBJ2-3; 8 nucleotides match TRBD2. This CDR3 is built from 15 residues. Germline lookup yields CDR1 MNHNS and CDR2 SASEGT. The V gene end was trimmed by 3 bases and the J gene end by 1 base; junction bases not matched to a gene: 3. The CDR3 loop is CASSERGARTDTQYF. In DNA form, the CDR3 reads TGTGCCAGCAGTGAGCGGGGGGCGCGCACAGATACGCAGTATTTT.

This clone was seen a handful of times. The rearrangement links TRBV25-1 to TRBJ1-5; D is ambiguous. Germline-derived CDR1 and CDR2 are MGHDK and SYGVNS. This CDR3 has 13 amino acids. V was cut by 2 bases and J by 5 bases, with 7 bases left in between. DNA for the CDR3: TGTGCCAGCAGTGAAATCGGTGATCAGCCCCAGCATTTT. Translation: CASSEIGDQPQHF.

The chain links TRBV7-2 to TRBJ1-6; D unclear. This CDR3 is 16 amino acids long. V was trimmed by 5 bases and J by 5 bases, leaving 16 bases between them. CDR1 is SGHTA and CDR2 is FQGNSA in the germline V gene. The CDR3 spells CASSGEARANNSPLHF. The CDR3, as DNA: TGTGCCAGCAGCGGGGAGGCCCGGGCGAATAATTCACCCCTCCACTTT.

The chain has TRBV29-1 and TRBJ2-7; the match to TRBD1 covers 8 bases. Germline V gives CDR1 SQVTM, CDR2 ANQGSEA. CDR3 length: 17 amino acids. Trimming took 3 bases from V and 2 from J; bases not matched to a gene: 15. The CDR3 loop reads CSVELTRTGLGPYEQYF. As DNA, the CDR3 is TGCAGCGTTGAGCTCACTAGGACAGGGCTGGGGCCCTACGAGCAGTACTTC.

J is TRBJ2-4 and V is TRBV6-1; D is ambiguous. The germline gives CDR1 MNHNS, CDR2 SASEGT. CDR3 size: 15 residues. V lost 1 base and J lost 8, with 15 bases in between. The CDR3 loop is CASSEEGPPADIQYF. The CDR3, as DNA: TGTGCCAGCAGTGAAGAGGGTCCCCCCGCTGACATTCAGTACTTC.

This clone was observed a single time. V and J are TRBV30 and TRBJ1-5, with D perhaps TRBD1 (6 bases). There are 14 residues in the CDR3. V was cut by 3 bases and J by 3 bases, with 12 bases left in between. The V gene's germline CDR1 is GTSNPN and CDR2 SVGIG (reference sequence). CDR3 sequence: CAWRTTGLNQPQHF. CDR3 nucleotides: TGTGCCTGGAGGACGACAGGACTCAATCAGCCCCAGCATTTT.

The chain carries TRBV6-1 and TRBJ2-7; possibly TRBD1 for D (6 bases). Deletions cut 2 bases from V and 4 bases from J, with 15 bases between. This CDR3 is built from 15 residues. Per the germline V gene, CDR1 is MNHNS and CDR2 is SASEGT. CDR3 nucleotides: TGTGCCAGCAGTGAAAGGCAGGGGATAAGATACGAGCAGTACTTC. It translates to CASSERQGIRYEQYF.

The chain couples TRBV10-1 to TRBJ2-5; weak D call: TRBD2 (5 bases). V was pared by 4 bases and J by 0 bases, with 15 bases between. CDR1 is WNHNN, CDR2 SYGVQD, per germline (reference sequence). The CDR3 extends over 16 amino acids. The CDR3 protein is CASSVGASINQETQYF. The CDR3 nucleotides read TGCGCCAGCAGTGTGGGTGCTAGCATAAACCAAGAGACCCAGTACTTC.

The chain couples TRBV2 to TRBJ2-3, with 13 bases matching TRBD2. Per the germline V gene, CDR1 is SNHLY and CDR2 is FYNNEI. The CDR3 has 15 amino acids. Trimming cost V 6 bases and J 5 bases; bases outside gene matches: 5. The CDR3 DNA is TGTGCCAGCAGGGCACTAGCGGGAGGGGTAGATACGCAGTATTTT. It is translated as CASRALAGGVDTQYF. Based on the CDR3 plus reference TRBV2 and TRBJ2-3, the full variable domain is EPEVTQTPSHQVTQMGQEVILRCVPISNHLYFYWYRQILGQKVEFLVSFYNNEISEKSEIFDDQFSVERPDGSNFTLKIRSTKLEDSAMYFCASRALAGGVDTQYFGPGTRLTVL.

The J gene is TRBJ2-7, the V gene TRBV7-2; a possible D gene is TRBD1 (6 bases). Germline CDR1 is SGHTA and CDR2 is FQGNSA. Trimming shortened V by 1 base and J by 3 bases, and 10 bases separated the two germline ends. The CDR3 sequence is 14 residues long. CDR3 in amino acids: CASSLGQEIYEQYF. CDR3 sequence (DNA): TGTGCCAGCAGCTTAGGACAGGAGATCTACGAGCAGTACTTC.

This chain uses TRBV5-1 with TRBJ2-7; 8 nucleotides align to TRBD1. The germline gives CDR1 SGHRS, CDR2 YFSETQ. This CDR3 is built from 14 residues. V lost 2 bases, J lost 2 bases, and 3 bases stayed unmatched. The CDR3 is CASSFDRGPYEQYF. The CDR3 coding sequence is TGCGCCAGCAGCTTTGACAGGGGTCCCTACGAGCAGTACTTC.

The chain uses TRBV18 and TRBJ1-5; TRBD1 agrees at 7 bases. Germline CDR1 reads KGHSH; CDR2 reads LQKENI. V shed 4 bases and J 4 bases; nucleotides not matched to a gene: 7. CDR3 length: 15 residues. The CDR3 DNA sequence: TGTGCCAGCTCACGACAGGGAGAGTTTAATCAGCCCCAGCATTTT. Amino acid sequence: CASSRQGEFNQPQHF.

The gene calls are TRBV6-1 and TRBJ2-5; 8 bases match TRBD2. The trim removed 3 bases at V and 9 bases at J, leaving 18 bases unmatched. There are 17 residues in the CDR3. Germline values: CDR1 MNHNS, CDR2 SASEGT. The CDR3 nucleotides read TGTGCCAGCAGTGAGGAACCGGGACTAGGGGGAGTGGGGGCCCAGTACTTC. Translated: CASSEEPGLGGVGAQYF.

The V and J genes are TRBV7-9 and TRBJ2-3; no clear D gene. The germline V and J ends were trimmed by 5 bases and 0 bases, with 12 bases remaining between them. The length of the CDR3 is 15 residues. Germline V lookup: CDR1 SEHNR, CDR2 FQNEAQ (reference sequence). The CDR3 reads CASSIPSRSTDTQYF. DNA of the CDR3: TGTGCCAGCAGCATACCGAGCCGGAGCACAGATACGCAGTATTTT.

The chain has TRBV7-9 and TRBJ2-7, with TRBD1 matching over 12 bases. Germline loops: CDR1 SEHNR, CDR2 FQNEAQ (reference sequence). The V segment lost 4 bases and the J segment 3 bases; nucleotides outside the gene matches: 4. This CDR3 has 15 residues. The CDR3 here is CASSSGTGGGYEQYF. The DNA of the CDR3 is TGTGCCAGCAGCTCCGGGACAGGGGGCGGCTACGAGCAGTACTTC.

The genes are TRBV2 and TRBJ1-2; D gene uncertain. V lost 8 bases and J lost 4, with 20 bases in between. Germline CDR1 reads SNHLY; CDR2 reads FYNNEI. The CDR3 is 15 amino acids. The CDR3 sequence: CASLLREQTRYGYTF. CDR3 DNA: TGTGCCAGCCTCCTTAGGGAACAAACCCGCTATGGCTACACCTTC.